Here is one T cell receptor beta chain with its context. Its antigen is not identified. These data are taken from a study of T cell responses to AZD1222 COVID-19 vaccine. Trimming cost V 5 bases and J 6 bases; bases outside gene matches: 6. The CDR3 runs 15 residues. Germline V CDR1 and CDR2: SGHTA, FQGTGA. Study-level results: Repertoire sampling occurred only after the peak T cell response. Variant regions that are unmutated are reportedly the target of nearly half of spike-specific TCRs.

TCRdb's copy holds only in-frame clones and misses some; the assay was immunoSEQ multiplex PCR. Of some 160,000 clones in the sample, 80% to 95% were seen once. The source of this sequence is an adult in good health. V and J are TRBV7-3 and TRBJ2-1, with 11 nucleotides matching TRBD2. Source: peripheral blood, taken on day 0 of AZD1222 vaccination. The CDR3 spells CASSRLAGLRNEQFF. The CDR3 DNA reads TGTGCCAGCAGCAGACTAGCGGGACTTCGCAATGAGCAGTTCTTC.